What follows are 12 T cell receptor beta chains derived from one specimen sequenced in a study of siplizumab effects on memory and regulatory T cells. The data were produced by immunoSEQ multiplex PCR, yet TCRdb's version contains in-frame clones alone and is incomplete. The sample carries tens of thousands of clones, roughly 96% recorded once. Sequenced sample: naive CD8+ T cells sorted from blood. These receptors came from a human donor in good health.

The V and J genes are TRBV28 and TRBJ2-4; D possibly corresponds to TRBD1 (6 bases). CDR1 and CDR2 (germline): MDHEN, SYDVKM. This CDR3 is 18 amino acids long. V was shortened by 7 bases and J by 0 bases, with 22 bases between the two germline ends. CDR3 sequence: CASTTGDTLKLAKNIQYF. The DNA for the CDR3 is TGTGCCAGCACCACCGGGGACACACTGAAACTAGCCAAAAACATTCAGTACTTC.

The V call is TRBV4-1, the J call TRBJ2-5; maybe TRBD2 (5 bases). The V and J ends lost 4 bases and 0 bases respectively, with 15 bases between them. Germline loops: CDR1 MGHRA, CDR2 YSYEKL. The CDR3 is made up of 16 amino acids. Written as DNA, the CDR3 is TGCGCCAGCAGCCTTACGGCAGCGGACCACCAAGAGACCCAGTACTTC. Translation: CASSLTAADHQETQYF.

The chain links TRBV28 to TRBJ2-1; the D is unclear. The CDR3 loop spans 13 amino acids. Germline V CDR1 and CDR2: MDHEN, SYDVKM. V lost 3 bases and J 3 bases, leaving 6 bases between the germline ends. CDR3 residues: CASSFAGYNEQFF. Written as DNA, the CDR3 is TGTGCCAGCAGTTTTGCCGGCTACAATGAGCAGTTCTTC.

This clone was found once. The chain couples TRBV4-1 to TRBJ2-1; 8 nucleotides line up with TRBD2. Germline V gene lookup returns CDR1 MGHRA and CDR2 YSYEKL. V shed 0 bases and J 15 bases; nucleotides not matched to a gene: 7. CDR3 length: 13 residues. The CDR3 here is CASSQEVTSGMFF. Here the CDR3 DNA reads TGCGCCAGCAGCCAAGAAGTCACTAGCGGCATGTTCTTC.

The gene calls are TRBV28 and TRBJ1-5; D unresolved. The V gene lost 7 bases and the J gene lost 3 bases, with 7 bases spanning the gap. The germline gives CDR1 MDHEN, CDR2 SYDVKM. The CDR3 has 12 residues. CDR3: CASTDVNQPQHF. CDR3 DNA: TGTGCCAGCACCGATGTCAATCAGCCCCAGCATTTT.

The chain recombines TRBV29-1 with TRBJ2-1, with D hard to call. The germline gives CDR1 SQVTM, CDR2 ANQGSEA. V was shortened by 8 bases and J by 2 bases, with 16 bases between the two germline ends. CDR3 length: 14 amino acids. DNA for the CDR3: TGCAGCCTACTTCGTTCTAACACCTACAATGAGCAGTTCTTC. The encoded protein is CSLLRSNTYNEQFF.

This clone turned up a few times. The chain links TRBV4-1 to TRBJ1-1; 7 bases map to TRBD1. The germline V gene encodes CDR1 MGHRA and CDR2 YSYEKL. Germline trimming cut 4 bases from V and 0 bases from J; bases unmatched to any gene: 2. This CDR3 has 14 amino acids. The DNA for the CDR3 is TGCGCCAGCAGCCTGGGACAGATGAACACTGAAGCTTTCTTT. Its translation is CASSLGQMNTEAFF.

This chain connects TRBV29-1 to TRBJ2-1; D may be TRBD1 (5 bases). V dropped 0 bases and J dropped 10 bases, with 19 bases sitting between them. This CDR3 is built from 15 residues. Germline-derived CDR1 and CDR2 are SQVTM and ANQGSEA. In DNA form, the CDR3 reads TGCAGCGTTGAAGATTACCAGGGCCAAGGTTACGAGCAGTTCTTC. Translated, it gives CSVEDYQGQGYEQFF.

J is TRBJ1-3 and V is TRBV27; D possibly corresponds to TRBD1 (5 bases). With 4 bases removed from V and 0 bases from J, the gap between germline ends came to 10 bases. Germline loops: CDR1 MNHEY, CDR2 SMNVEV (reference sequence). This CDR3 has 15 amino acids. Here the CDR3 reads CASSSTASSGNTIYF. DNA for the CDR3: TGTGCCAGCAGTTCGACAGCCAGCTCTGGAAACACCATATATTTT.

The rearrangement joins TRBV5-8 to TRBJ1-5; no clear D. V dropped 4 bases and J dropped 7 bases, with 9 bases sitting between them. The CDR3 sequence is 12 residues long. Germline V gene sequence: CDR1 SGHTS, CDR2 YDEGEE. The CDR3 DNA follows: TGTGCCAGCAGCCCCCACCTACAGCCCCAGCATTTT. It yields the protein CASSPHLQPQHF. Full variable domain (remainder filled in from reference TRBV5-8 and TRBJ1-5): EAGVTQSPTHLIKTRGQQATLRCSPISGHTSVYWYQQALGLGLQFLLWYDEGEERNRGNFPPRFSGRQFPNYSSELNVNALELEDSALYLCASSPHLQPQHFGDGTRLSIL.

In this sample, this clone turned up once. The chain has TRBV9 and TRBJ2-3; D not resolved. The CDR3 extends over 13 amino acids. From germline, CDR1 is SGDLS and CDR2 YYNGEE. Trimming shortened V by 1 base and J by 0 bases, and 3 bases separated the two germline ends. The CDR3 nucleotides read TGTGCCAGCAGCGTAACTAGCACAGATACGCAGTATTTT. This encodes CASSVTSTDTQYF.

The chain employs TRBV19 and TRBJ1-2; a weak D match, TRBD1 (5 bases). Looked up from germline, CDR1 is LNHDA and CDR2 is SQIVND (reference sequence). V dropped 5 bases and J dropped 4 bases, with 5 bases sitting between them. The CDR3 loop spans 11 amino acids. The CDR3 here is CASSDSYGYTF. In DNA form, the CDR3 reads TGTGCCAGTAGTGACAGCTATGGCTACACCTTC.